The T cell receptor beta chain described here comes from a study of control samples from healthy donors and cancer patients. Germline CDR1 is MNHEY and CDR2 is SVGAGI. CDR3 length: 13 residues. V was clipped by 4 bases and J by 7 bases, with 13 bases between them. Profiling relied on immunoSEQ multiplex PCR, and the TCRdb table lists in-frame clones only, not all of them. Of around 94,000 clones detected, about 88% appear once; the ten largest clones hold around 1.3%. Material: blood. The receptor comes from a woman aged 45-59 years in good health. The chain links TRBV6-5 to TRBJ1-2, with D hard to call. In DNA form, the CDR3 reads TGTGCCAGCAGTTCCCCCGGACTTGGTGGCTACACCTTC. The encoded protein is CASSSPGLGGYTF.